Listed below are T cell receptor beta chains from one sample, sequenced in a study of metastatic and nonmetastatic thyroid tumors. TCRdb re-called clones via MiXCR from the PCR reads. The sample yields roughly 10,000 clones, about 20% seen once. The sample was adjacent normal tissue. These TCRs come from a female donor with papillary thyroid cancer or a benign thyroid nodule (not recorded which). Some clones in this sample may be carry-over from other donors' samples. Each CDR3 is given with its conserved first and last residue. The order of the fields is CDR3 protein, CDR3 DNA, clone size, D gene, V gene, J gene. A D gene is named only where the DNA matches it firmly. Expanded clones get a size class; other rows say once, few or many, or leave the size out.

CDR3aa: CASSTRQLPGFHEKLFF
CDR3nt: TGTGCCAGCAGTACAAGACAGCTTCCGGGATTTCATGAAAAACTGTTTTTT
abundance: many
d_gene: -
v_gene: TRBV2
j_gene: TRBJ1-4

CDR3aa: CAWSLGTQAQPQHF
CDR3nt: TGTGCCTGGAGTCTGGGGACACAGGCTCAGCCCCAACATTTT
abundance: -
d_gene: -
v_gene: TRBV30
j_gene: TRBJ1-5

CDR3aa: CASRRQGSYNEQFF
CDR3nt: TGTGCCAGCAGGAGACAGGGTTCCTACAATGAGCAGTTCTTC
abundance: many
d_gene: TRBD1
v_gene: TRBV14
j_gene: TRBJ2-1

CDR3aa: CASRVWYGPNNEQFF
CDR3nt: TGTGCCAGCAGAGTGTGGTATGGACCAAACAATGAGCAGTTCTTC
abundance: medium-sized
d_gene: -
v_gene: TRBV6-1
j_gene: TRBJ2-1

CDR3aa: CASSRGGTAKETQYF
CDR3nt: TGTGCCAGCTCCCGAGGCGGGACAGCAAAAGAGACCCAGTACTTC
abundance: few
d_gene: -
v_gene: TRBV7-9
j_gene: TRBJ2-5

CDR3aa: CASSLEENTEAFF
CDR3nt: TGTGCCAGCAGCTTAGAGGAGAACACTGAAGCTTTCTTT
abundance: many
d_gene: -
v_gene: TRBV7-9
j_gene: TRBJ1-1

CDR3aa: CASSFFYASQYNSPLHF
CDR3nt: TGTGCCAGCAGCTTTTTTTATGCGTCCCAGTATAATTCACCCCTCCACTTT
abundance: medium-sized
d_gene: -
v_gene: TRBV7-9
j_gene: TRBJ1-6

CDR3aa: CASSHSSGVRTQYF
CDR3nt: TGTGCCAGCAGTCACTCGTCGGGGGTCCGTACGCAGTATTTT
abundance: few
d_gene: -
v_gene: TRBV6-2/TRBV6-3
j_gene: TRBJ2-3

CDR3aa: CASSLLSGVTGELFF
CDR3nt: TGTGCCAGCAGCTTACTATCAGGGGTCACCGGGGAGCTGTTTTTT
abundance: -
d_gene: -
v_gene: TRBV7-2
j_gene: TRBJ2-2

CDR3aa: CSARWTSGGAVNEQFF
CDR3nt: TGCAGTGCTAGGTGGACTAGCGGGGGGGCGGTTAATGAGCAGTTCTTC
abundance: -
d_gene: TRBD2
v_gene: TRBV20-1
j_gene: TRBJ2-1

CDR3aa: CASSVSGEGGYTF
CDR3nt: TGTGCCAGCAGCGTGTCAGGAGAGGGGGGCTACACCTTC
abundance: -
d_gene: -
v_gene: TRBV7-9
j_gene: TRBJ1-2

CDR3aa: CASSPTGTRIGLYEQYF
CDR3nt: TGTGCCAGCTCACCGACCGGGACTCGAATAGGACTCTACGAGCAGTACTTC
abundance: many
d_gene: -
v_gene: TRBV18
j_gene: TRBJ2-7

CDR3aa: CASSDQMWSIEQFF
CDR3nt: TGTGCCAGCAGCGACCAGATGTGGTCCATTGAGCAGTTCTTC
abundance: many
d_gene: -
v_gene: TRBV7-2
j_gene: TRBJ2-1

CDR3aa: CASSYGTGNQPQHF
CDR3nt: TGTGCCAGCAGCTACGGGACAGGAAATCAGCCCCAGCATTTT
abundance: many
d_gene: TRBD1
v_gene: TRBV5-6
j_gene: TRBJ1-5

CDR3aa: CASTPGLEEVQFF
CDR3nt: TGTGCCAGCACCCCGGGACTTGAGGAAGTGCAGTTCTTC
abundance: few
d_gene: -
v_gene: TRBV6-1
j_gene: TRBJ2-1

CDR3aa: CASSYPGVGDNEQFF
CDR3nt: TGTGCCAGCAGTTACCCAGGGGTAGGCGACAATGAGCAGTTCTTC
abundance: -
d_gene: -
v_gene: TRBV6-4
j_gene: TRBJ2-1

CDR3aa: CVSSPEVGSQKSNYGYTF
CDR3nt: TGTGTCAGCAGCCCCGAAGTGGGGTCCCAAAAAAGTAACTATGGCTACACCTTC
abundance: -
d_gene: -
v_gene: TRBV7-6
j_gene: TRBJ1-2

CDR3aa: CASSQLPGPGNYEQYF
CDR3nt: TGTGCCAGCTCACAACTACCGGGACCGGGTAACTACGAGCAGTACTTC
abundance: few
d_gene: -
v_gene: TRBV18
j_gene: TRBJ2-7

CDR3aa: CASSQGDRGPVETQYF
CDR3nt: TGTGCCAGCAGCCAAGGGGACAGGGGGCCGGTGGAGACCCAGTACTTC
abundance: many
d_gene: TRBD1
v_gene: TRBV4-2
j_gene: TRBJ2-5

CDR3aa: CASSLGQGGGNEQFF
CDR3nt: TGTGCCAGCAGCTTAGGTCAGGGAGGTGGAAATGAGCAGTTCTTC
abundance: -
d_gene: -
v_gene: TRBV11-1
j_gene: TRBJ2-1

CDR3aa: CSAKSPTGNENTGELFF
CDR3nt: TGCAGTGCTAAGTCGCCTACAGGGAACGAGAACACCGGGGAGCTGTTTTTT
abundance: -
d_gene: -
v_gene: TRBV20-1
j_gene: TRBJ2-2

CDR3aa: CASSITASGADVLTF
CDR3nt: TGTGCCAGCAGTATCACTGCCTCTGGGGCCGACGTCCTGACTTTC
abundance: many
d_gene: -
v_gene: TRBV6-1
j_gene: TRBJ2-6

CDR3aa: CASSLLGAGAEAFF
CDR3nt: TGTGCCAGCAGTTTATTGGGGGCCGGCGCTGAAGCTTTCTTT
abundance: -
d_gene: -
v_gene: TRBV28
j_gene: TRBJ1-1